A selection of T cell receptor beta chains follows, all from one sample in a study of blood T cells in healthy people across ages. One entry per CDR3 protein, called by TCRdb with MiXCR from the 5' RACE reads. The sample has hundreds of thousands of distinct CDR3 sequences, less than 40% seen once. Input material: blood. All receptors derive from a woman at least 80 years old in good health. Both conserved end residues are part of each CDR3. Fields, in order: clone size, D gene, V gene, J gene, CDR3 DNA, CDR3 protein. A D gene is named only where the DNA matches it firmly. The listing skips clone size in some rows; elsewhere it reads once, few, many or a size class.

abundance: NA
d_gene: NA
v_gene: TRBV20-1
j_gene: TRBJ2-5
CDR3nt: TGCAGTGCCCAAAACGCGGGGCAGTGGCAAGAGACCCAGTACTTC
CDR3aa: CSAQNAGQWQETQYF

abundance: many
d_gene: TRBD1
v_gene: TRBV6-5
j_gene: TRBJ2-7
CDR3nt: TGTGCCAGCACGAGGGGGCCGGGCGAGCAGTACTTC
CDR3aa: CASTRGPGEQYF

abundance: many
d_gene: TRBD1
v_gene: TRBV2
j_gene: TRBJ2-1
CDR3nt: TGTGCCAGTCGACAGGGCGTTTACAATGAGCAGTTCTTC
CDR3aa: CASRQGVYNEQFF

abundance: NA
d_gene: TRBD1
v_gene: TRBV4-2
j_gene: TRBJ2-6
CDR3nt: TGTGCCAGCAGCCACCCGGGGACAGGGGGGGACCTAAAGGACAACGTCCTGACTTTC
CDR3aa: CASSHPGTGGDLKDNVLTF

abundance: NA
d_gene: NA
v_gene: TRBV2
j_gene: TRBJ1-5
CDR3nt: TGTGCCAGTTCGGGATTTCGGCAGCCCCAGCATTTT
CDR3aa: CASSGFRQPQHF

abundance: few
d_gene: NA
v_gene: TRBV6-2/TRBV6-3
j_gene: TRBJ1-1
CDR3nt: TGTGCCAGCAGTCGGTGGGACACTGAAGCTTTCTTT
CDR3aa: CASSRWDTEAFF

abundance: NA
d_gene: NA
v_gene: TRBV9
j_gene: TRBJ2-1
CDR3nt: TGTGCCAGCAGCGTAGGTCGAGCGGCTACCTACAATGAGCAGTTCTTC
CDR3aa: CASSVGRAATYNEQFF

abundance: many
d_gene: NA
v_gene: TRBV28
j_gene: TRBJ2-7
CDR3nt: TGTGCCAGCTTAAGTGTTTACGAGCAGTACTTC
CDR3aa: CASLSVYEQYF

abundance: NA
d_gene: NA
v_gene: TRBV28
j_gene: TRBJ2-5
CDR3nt: TGTGCCAGCAGTCTGGACTGCCAAGAGACCCAGTACTTC
CDR3aa: CASSLDCQETQYF

abundance: NA
d_gene: NA
v_gene: TRBV6-5
j_gene: TRBJ1-4
CDR3nt: TGTGCCAGCAGTTGGGCAAGTAATGAAAAACTGTTTTTT
CDR3aa: CASSWASNEKLFF

abundance: NA
d_gene: NA
v_gene: TRBV20-1
j_gene: TRBJ2-1
CDR3nt: TGCAGTGCTTTGGCCCCGAGCCCCCACAATGAGCAGTTCTTC
CDR3aa: CSALAPSPHNEQFF

abundance: NA
d_gene: NA
v_gene: TRBV29-1
j_gene: TRBJ1-2
CDR3nt: TGCAGCGTTGATTCGGGTGATGGCTACACCTTC
CDR3aa: CSVDSGDGYTF

abundance: NA
d_gene: NA
v_gene: TRBV9
j_gene: TRBJ1-1
CDR3nt: TGTGCCAGCAGCGTAGGGTTACGCATGAACACTGAAGCTTTCTTT
CDR3aa: CASSVGLRMNTEAFF

abundance: NA
d_gene: NA
v_gene: TRBV14
j_gene: TRBJ2-1
CDR3nt: TGTGCCAGCAGCCCGGACTTCGATGAGCAGTTCTTC
CDR3aa: CASSPDFDEQFF

abundance: few
d_gene: TRBD2
v_gene: TRBV7-2
j_gene: TRBJ2-7
CDR3nt: TGTGCCAGCAGCTTACGGGGGGGGCACTCGGGCTCCTACAATGAGCAGTACTTC
CDR3aa: CASSLRGGHSGSYNEQYF

abundance: NA
d_gene: TRBD2
v_gene: TRBV9
j_gene: TRBJ2-2
CDR3nt: TGTGCCAGCAGCGGTTACACTAGCGGGGGCCCTGGCGGGGAGCTGTTTTTT
CDR3aa: CASSGYTSGGPGGELFF

abundance: few
d_gene: TRBD2
v_gene: TRBV7-9
j_gene: TRBJ2-5
CDR3nt: TGTGCCAGCAGCTTAGGGGGACTAGCGGGGCCGTACCAAGAGACCCAGTACTTC
CDR3aa: CASSLGGLAGPYQETQYF

abundance: NA
d_gene: NA
v_gene: TRBV20-1
j_gene: TRBJ1-1
CDR3nt: TGCAGTGCTAGAGATCCCGCGTCTGAAGCTTTCTTT
CDR3aa: CSARDPASEAFF

abundance: many
d_gene: NA
v_gene: TRBV20-1
j_gene: TRBJ2-7
CDR3nt: TGCAGTGCACTCCTAGGGTCCTACGAGCAGTACTTC
CDR3aa: CSALLGSYEQYF

abundance: NA
d_gene: NA
v_gene: TRBV30
j_gene: TRBJ1-1
CDR3nt: TGTGCCTGGAAGGGCGACCTGGACACTGAAGCTTTCTTT
CDR3aa: CAWKGDLDTEAFF

abundance: NA
d_gene: NA
v_gene: TRBV9
j_gene: TRBJ2-2
CDR3nt: TGTGCCAGCACGAGGGGAGGGGACACCGGGGAGCGGTTTTTT
CDR3aa: CASTRGGDTGERFF

abundance: few
d_gene: TRBD1
v_gene: TRBV15
j_gene: TRBJ1-1
CDR3nt: TGTGCCACCAGCAGAGGGACAGGCGGCCGAGGCACTGAAGCTTTCTTT
CDR3aa: CATSRGTGGRGTEAFF

abundance: NA
d_gene: TRBD2
v_gene: TRBV5-1
j_gene: TRBJ2-1
CDR3nt: TGCGCCAGCAGCATTAGCGGGAGTGTGAGAAATGAGCAGTTCTTC
CDR3aa: CASSISGSVRNEQFF

abundance: once
d_gene: NA
v_gene: TRBV7-8
j_gene: TRBJ2-6
CDR3nt: TGTGCCAGCAGGCCTAGGACCGGGGCCAACGTCCTGACTTTC
CDR3aa: CASRPRTGANVLTF

abundance: NA
d_gene: TRBD2
v_gene: TRBV11-2
j_gene: TRBJ2-3
CDR3nt: TGTGCCAGCAGTCGGATCGGGACTAGCGGCACAGATACGCAGTATTTT
CDR3aa: CASSRIGTSGTDTQYF

abundance: NA
d_gene: TRBD2
v_gene: TRBV4-1
j_gene: TRBJ2-1
CDR3nt: TGCGCCAGCAGCCAAGTAGTAGCGGGAGGCAACAATGAGCAGTTCTTC
CDR3aa: CASSQVVAGGNNEQFF

abundance: NA
d_gene: TRBD2
v_gene: TRBV27
j_gene: TRBJ2-7
CDR3nt: TGTGCCAGCAGTTTATGGGCTAGCGGGACCCTTAGTCACGAGCAGTACTTC
CDR3aa: CASSLWASGTLSHEQYF

abundance: many
d_gene: TRBD2
v_gene: TRBV7-2
j_gene: TRBJ2-3
CDR3nt: TGTGCCAGCAGCCCCCGCGGGGGGGCAAGCACAGATACGCAGTATTTT
CDR3aa: CASSPRGGASTDTQYF

abundance: many
d_gene: NA
v_gene: TRBV5-1
j_gene: TRBJ2-3
CDR3nt: TGCGCCAGCAGCCCGTTGACAGGCACAGATACGCAGTATTTT
CDR3aa: CASSPLTGTDTQYF

abundance: NA
d_gene: TRBD1
v_gene: TRBV20-1
j_gene: TRBJ1-2
CDR3nt: TGCAGTGCTATGCCGGACAGGGGACAGGGGGCTTATGGCTACACCTTC
CDR3aa: CSAMPDRGQGAYGYTF

abundance: NA
d_gene: NA
v_gene: TRBV6-5
j_gene: TRBJ2-3
CDR3nt: TGTGCCAGCAGTCCGGGCACTACAGATACGCAGTATTTT
CDR3aa: CASSPGTTDTQYF

abundance: NA
d_gene: NA
v_gene: TRBV19
j_gene: TRBJ1-6
CDR3nt: TGTGCCAGTAGCCCCTCGAGGACAGCGAGTTCACCCCTCCACTTT
CDR3aa: CASSPSRTASSPLHF

abundance: few
d_gene: NA
v_gene: TRBV4-3
j_gene: TRBJ2-2
CDR3nt: TGCGCCAGCAGCCGATCGGGGGGCAGAGCGAACACCGGGGAGCTGTTTTTT
CDR3aa: CASSRSGGRANTGELFF

abundance: NA
d_gene: NA
v_gene: TRBV20-1
j_gene: TRBJ2-1
CDR3nt: TGCAGTGCTCCCCGGGCAGTCTACAATGAGCAGTTCTTC
CDR3aa: CSAPRAVYNEQFF

abundance: once
d_gene: NA
v_gene: TRBV5-5
j_gene: TRBJ2-7
CDR3nt: TGTGCCAGCAGCTCCTGGACTCCTCTCCAGTACTTC
CDR3aa: CASSSWTPLQYF

abundance: NA
d_gene: NA
v_gene: TRBV4-2
j_gene: TRBJ2-6
CDR3nt: TGTGCCAGCAGCCTCAATAGTGGTGGGGCCAACGTCCTGACTTTC
CDR3aa: CASSLNSGGANVLTF

abundance: few
d_gene: NA
v_gene: TRBV7-8
j_gene: TRBJ2-5
CDR3nt: TGTGCCAGCAGACCGGGGCCAACAAGGGAGACCCAGTACTTC
CDR3aa: CASRPGPTRETQYF

abundance: many
d_gene: TRBD1
v_gene: TRBV19
j_gene: TRBJ1-5
CDR3nt: TGTGCCAGTAGTAGGGGACAGCATATCAATCAGCCCCAGCATTTT
CDR3aa: CASSRGQHINQPQHF

abundance: NA
d_gene: NA
v_gene: TRBV18
j_gene: TRBJ2-5
CDR3nt: TGTGCCAGCTCACCAAGTGTCCAAGAGACCCAGTACTTC
CDR3aa: CASSPSVQETQYF

abundance: many
d_gene: TRBD1
v_gene: TRBV5-1
j_gene: TRBJ2-7
CDR3nt: TGCGCCAGCAGCTCGGGGACAGCCCCCTACGAGCAGTACTTC
CDR3aa: CASSSGTAPYEQYF

abundance: few
d_gene: NA
v_gene: TRBV30
j_gene: TRBJ1-5
CDR3nt: TGTGCCTGGAGAGCCCCGGGACCAGATAATCAGCCCCAGCATTTT
CDR3aa: CAWRAPGPDNQPQHF

abundance: many
d_gene: TRBD1
v_gene: TRBV9
j_gene: TRBJ1-1
CDR3nt: TGTGCCAGCAGCGGAGCCGGGACAGCGAACACTGAAGCTTTCTTT
CDR3aa: CASSGAGTANTEAFF

abundance: many
d_gene: NA
v_gene: TRBV20-1
j_gene: TRBJ2-7
CDR3nt: TGCAGTGCTAGAATAGGGGCTTACGAGCAGTACTTC
CDR3aa: CSARIGAYEQYF

abundance: many
d_gene: NA
v_gene: TRBV20-1
j_gene: TRBJ1-2
CDR3nt: TGCAGTGCTAGATCACTTACAGGGTTCCACACCTTC
CDR3aa: CSARSLTGFHTF

abundance: few
d_gene: TRBD2
v_gene: TRBV7-9
j_gene: TRBJ2-2
CDR3nt: TGTGCCAGCAGCTTAGGACTAGCGGGGGACACCGGGGAGCTGTTTTTT
CDR3aa: CASSLGLAGDTGELFF

abundance: many
d_gene: NA
v_gene: TRBV12-3/TRBV12-4
j_gene: TRBJ1-2
CDR3nt: TGTGCCAGCAGCCTCCAGAGCTATGGCTACACCTTC
CDR3aa: CASSLQSYGYTF

abundance: few
d_gene: NA
v_gene: TRBV7-9
j_gene: TRBJ1-4
CDR3nt: TGTGCCAGCAGCGCATTGTTATCGCGGGGAGAAAAACTGTTTTTT
CDR3aa: CASSALLSRGEKLFF

abundance: many
d_gene: TRBD1
v_gene: TRBV2
j_gene: TRBJ2-3
CDR3nt: TGTGCCAGCAGTTTTGACAGGGTGGGGACAGATACGCAGTATTTT
CDR3aa: CASSFDRVGTDTQYF

abundance: many
d_gene: NA
v_gene: TRBV7-2
j_gene: TRBJ1-2
CDR3nt: TGTGCCAGCAGCTTCGACAGGCGTATCTATGGCTACACCTTC
CDR3aa: CASSFDRRIYGYTF

abundance: NA
d_gene: TRBD2
v_gene: TRBV12-3/TRBV12-4
j_gene: TRBJ2-1
CDR3nt: TGTGCCAGCAGTTTAGCGCTCACGGGACTAGGGGGGCAGTTCTTC
CDR3aa: CASSLALTGLGGQFF

abundance: NA
d_gene: NA
v_gene: TRBV7-2
j_gene: TRBJ1-1
CDR3nt: TGTGCCAGCAGCACCCGTGGGCGGAACACTGAAGCTTTCTTT
CDR3aa: CASSTRGRNTEAFF

abundance: many
d_gene: NA
v_gene: TRBV15
j_gene: TRBJ2-7
CDR3nt: TGTGCCACCAGCAGAGATTTGGCAGGGTACGAGCAGTACTTC
CDR3aa: CATSRDLAGYEQYF

abundance: NA
d_gene: NA
v_gene: TRBV12-3/TRBV12-4
j_gene: TRBJ2-3
CDR3nt: TGTGTCAGCAGTTTATGGGGAGATACGCAGTATTTT
CDR3aa: CVSSLWGDTQYF

abundance: once
d_gene: TRBD1
v_gene: TRBV20-1
j_gene: TRBJ2-1
CDR3nt: TGCAGTGCTAGAGATCGATACAGGGGGGAGCAGTTCTTC
CDR3aa: CSARDRYRGEQFF

abundance: NA
d_gene: TRBD1
v_gene: TRBV5-1
j_gene: TRBJ2-5
CDR3nt: TGCGCCAGCAGCCCCTCCGTGGGGACAGGGGAGCAAGAGACCCAGTACTTC
CDR3aa: CASSPSVGTGEQETQYF

abundance: many
d_gene: TRBD1
v_gene: TRBV20-1
j_gene: TRBJ1-2
CDR3nt: TGCAGTGCTTTACTCGGACAGGGGGCAGGAGGCTACACCTTC
CDR3aa: CSALLGQGAGGYTF